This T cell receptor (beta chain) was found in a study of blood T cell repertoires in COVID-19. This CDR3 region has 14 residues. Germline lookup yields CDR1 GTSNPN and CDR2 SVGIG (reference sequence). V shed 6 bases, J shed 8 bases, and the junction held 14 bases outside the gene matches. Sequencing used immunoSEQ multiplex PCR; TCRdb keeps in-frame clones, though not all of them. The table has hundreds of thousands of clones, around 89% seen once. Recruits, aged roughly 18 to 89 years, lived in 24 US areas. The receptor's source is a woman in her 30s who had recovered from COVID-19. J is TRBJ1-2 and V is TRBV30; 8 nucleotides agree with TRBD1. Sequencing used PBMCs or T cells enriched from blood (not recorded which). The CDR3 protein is CACTVDREGRGYTF. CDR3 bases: TGTGCCTGTACTGTGGACAGGGAAGGTAGGGGCTACACCTTC. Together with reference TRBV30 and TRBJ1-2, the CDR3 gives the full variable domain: SQTIHQWPATLVQPVGSPLSLECTVEGTSNPNLYWYRQAAGRGLQLLFYSVGIGQISSEVPQNLSASRPQDRQFILSSKKLLLSDSGFYLCACTVDREGRGYTFGSGTRLTVV.